This T cell receptor beta chain is drawn from a study of blood T cells in healthy people across ages. Study-wide findings and caveats: Diversity was estimated from one million T cells, and these estimates were considered underestimates. Getting older went along with TCR beta diversity per million T cells dropping roughly linearly. The percentage of naive T cells correlated strongly with TCR beta diversity.

Each sample yielded at least 5.5 micrograms of PBMC total RNA. Germline CDR1 reads LGHDT; CDR2 reads YNNKEL (reference sequence). Trimming removed 4 bases from V and 6 bases from J, with 10 bases in between. The CDR3 is 13 amino acids. A remark on this clonotype: No antigen is known for it.

Next came a second PCR, run for about 7 to 12 cycles, which used a sample-barcoded 5' primer along with a J-beta primer mix. TCRdb used MiXCR to reprocess the 5' RACE reads, holding one entry per CDR3 protein. The data show roughly 1.4 million distinct CDR3 sequences, roughly 64% seen once. This receptor was obtained from a man between 18 and 29 years old in good health. The sample taken for sequencing was blood. The gene calls are TRBV3-1 and TRBJ2-1; D ambiguous. Written as DNA, the CDR3 is TGTGCCAGCAGCCTAAGCTACCTCAATGAGCAGTTCTTC. Protein sequence: CASSLSYLNEQFF.